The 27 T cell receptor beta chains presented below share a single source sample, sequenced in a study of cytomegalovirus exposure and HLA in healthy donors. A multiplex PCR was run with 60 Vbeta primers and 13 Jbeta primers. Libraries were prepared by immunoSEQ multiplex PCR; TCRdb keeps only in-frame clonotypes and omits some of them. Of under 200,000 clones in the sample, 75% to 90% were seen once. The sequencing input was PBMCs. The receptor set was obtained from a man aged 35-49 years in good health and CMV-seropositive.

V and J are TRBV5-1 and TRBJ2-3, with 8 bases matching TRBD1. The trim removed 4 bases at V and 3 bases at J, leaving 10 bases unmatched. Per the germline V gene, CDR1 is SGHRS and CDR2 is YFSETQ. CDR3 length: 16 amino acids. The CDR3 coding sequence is TGCGCCAGCAGCCGAACTACAGGGACAGGTACAGATACGCAGTATTTT. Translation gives CASSRTTGTGTDTQYF.

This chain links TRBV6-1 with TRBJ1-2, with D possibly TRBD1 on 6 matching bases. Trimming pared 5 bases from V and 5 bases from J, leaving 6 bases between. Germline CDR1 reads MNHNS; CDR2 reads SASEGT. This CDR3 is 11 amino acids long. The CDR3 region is CASSQGYGYTF. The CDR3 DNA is TGTGCCAGCAGTCAGGGGTATGGCTACACCTTC.

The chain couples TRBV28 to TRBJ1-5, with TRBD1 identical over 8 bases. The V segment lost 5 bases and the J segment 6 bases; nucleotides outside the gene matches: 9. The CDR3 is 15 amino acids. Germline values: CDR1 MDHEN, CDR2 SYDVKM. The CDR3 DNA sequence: TGTGCCAGCAGTCGGCCGCGGACAGGGAGTCAGCCCCAGCATTTT. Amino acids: CASSRPRTGSQPQHF. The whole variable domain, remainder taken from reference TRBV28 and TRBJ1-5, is DVKVTQSSRYLVKRTGEKVFLECVQDMDHENMFWYRQDPGLGLRLIYFSYDVKMKEKGDIPEGYSVSREKKERFSLILESASTNQTSMYLCASSRPRTGSQPQHFGDGTRLSIL.

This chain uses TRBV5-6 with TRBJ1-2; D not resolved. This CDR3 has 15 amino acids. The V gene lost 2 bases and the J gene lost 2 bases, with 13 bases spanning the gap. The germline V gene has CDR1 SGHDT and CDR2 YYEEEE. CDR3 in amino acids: CASSLVVGLNYGYTF. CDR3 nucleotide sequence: TGTGCCAGCAGCTTAGTCGTCGGACTCAACTATGGCTACACCTTC. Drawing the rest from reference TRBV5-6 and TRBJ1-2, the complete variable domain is DAGVTQSPTHLIKTRGQQVTLRCSPKSGHDTVSWYQQALGQGPQFIFQYYEEEERQRGNFPDRFSGHQFPNYSSELNVNALLLGDSALYLCASSLVVGLNYGYTFGSGTRLTVV.

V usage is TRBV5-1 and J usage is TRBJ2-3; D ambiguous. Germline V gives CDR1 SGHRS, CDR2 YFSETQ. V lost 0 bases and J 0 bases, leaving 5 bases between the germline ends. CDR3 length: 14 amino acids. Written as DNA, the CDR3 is TGCGCCAGCAGCTTGGACAGTAGCACAGATACGCAGTATTTT. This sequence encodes CASSLDSSTDTQYF. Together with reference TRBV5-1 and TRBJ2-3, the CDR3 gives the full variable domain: KAGVTQTPRYLIKTRGQQVTLSCSPISGHRSVSWYQQTPGQGLQFLFEYFSETQRNKGNFPGRFSGRQFSNSRSEMNVSTLELGDSALYLCASSLDSSTDTQYFGPGTRLTVL.

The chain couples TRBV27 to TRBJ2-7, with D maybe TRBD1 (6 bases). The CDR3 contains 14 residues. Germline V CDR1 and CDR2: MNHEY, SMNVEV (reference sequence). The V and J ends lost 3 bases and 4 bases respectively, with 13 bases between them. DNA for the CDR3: TGTGCCAGCAGTTTCGACAGGAGCGGATACGAGCAGTACTTC. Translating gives CASSFDRSGYEQYF.

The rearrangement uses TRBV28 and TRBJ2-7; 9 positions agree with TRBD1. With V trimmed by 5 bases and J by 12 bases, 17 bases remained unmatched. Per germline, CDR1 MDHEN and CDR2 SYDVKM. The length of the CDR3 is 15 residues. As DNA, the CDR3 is TGTGCCAGCAGTCAGCTGGGGACAGGGTTCCTCTTGGCGTACTTC. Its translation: CASSQLGTGFLLAYF.

This CDR3 is CASSAGAGYSYGYTF. CDR3 in DNA: TGTGCCAGCAGCGCCGGTGCAGGGTACAGCTATGGCTACACCTTC. The V gene is TRBV5-4, the J gene TRBJ1-2, with D perhaps matching TRBD1 (5 bases). Trimming cost V 4 bases and J 4 bases, with 17 bases left between them. CDR1 is SGHNT, CDR2 YYREEE, per germline (reference sequence). The CDR3 contains 15 residues. The entire variable domain, with the rest obtained from reference TRBV5-4 and TRBJ1-2, is as follows: ETGVTQSPTHLIKTRGQQVTLRCSSQSGHNTVSWYQQALGQGPQFIFQYYREEENGRGNFPPRFSGLQFPNYSSELNVNALELDDSALYLCASSAGAGYSYGYTFGSGTRLTVV.

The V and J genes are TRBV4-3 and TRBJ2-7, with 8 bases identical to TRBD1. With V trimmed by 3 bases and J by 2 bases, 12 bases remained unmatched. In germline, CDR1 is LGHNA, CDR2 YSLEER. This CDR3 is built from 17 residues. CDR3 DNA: TGCGCCAGCAGCCAGGCTAGGGGGACAGGAACAGCCTACGAGCAGTACTTC. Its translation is CASSQARGTGTAYEQYF.

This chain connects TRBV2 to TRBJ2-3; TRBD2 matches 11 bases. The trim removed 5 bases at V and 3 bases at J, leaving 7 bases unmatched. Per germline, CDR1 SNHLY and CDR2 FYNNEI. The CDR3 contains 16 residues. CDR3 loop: CASSPLSGGATDTQYF. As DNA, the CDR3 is TGTGCCAGCAGTCCGCTTAGCGGGGGGGCAACAGATACGCAGTATTTT.

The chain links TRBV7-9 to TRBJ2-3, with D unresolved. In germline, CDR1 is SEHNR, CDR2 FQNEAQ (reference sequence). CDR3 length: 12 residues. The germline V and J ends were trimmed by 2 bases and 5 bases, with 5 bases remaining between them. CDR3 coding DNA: TGTGCCAGCAGCTTACCGGTAGATACGCAGTATTTT. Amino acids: CASSLPVDTQYF.

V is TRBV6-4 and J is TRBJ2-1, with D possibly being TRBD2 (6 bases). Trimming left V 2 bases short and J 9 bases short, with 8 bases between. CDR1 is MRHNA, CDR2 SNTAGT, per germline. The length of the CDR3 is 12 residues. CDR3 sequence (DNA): TGTGCCAGCAGTGACGGCGGGATTGAGCAGTTCTTC. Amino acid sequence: CASSDGGIEQFF.

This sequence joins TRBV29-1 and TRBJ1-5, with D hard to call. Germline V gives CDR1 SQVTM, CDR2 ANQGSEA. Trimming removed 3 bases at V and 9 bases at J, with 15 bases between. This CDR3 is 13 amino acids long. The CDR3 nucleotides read TGCAGCGTTGAGAGTGGGAGTGGTCGGCCCCAGCATTTT. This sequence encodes CSVESGSGRPQHF.

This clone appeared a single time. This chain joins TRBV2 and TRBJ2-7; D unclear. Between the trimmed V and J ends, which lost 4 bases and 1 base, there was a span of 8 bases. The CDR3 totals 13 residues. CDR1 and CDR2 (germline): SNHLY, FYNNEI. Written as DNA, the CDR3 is TGTGCCAGCAGTGGCGGCCAATCCTACGAGCAGTACTTC. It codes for CASSGGQSYEQYF.

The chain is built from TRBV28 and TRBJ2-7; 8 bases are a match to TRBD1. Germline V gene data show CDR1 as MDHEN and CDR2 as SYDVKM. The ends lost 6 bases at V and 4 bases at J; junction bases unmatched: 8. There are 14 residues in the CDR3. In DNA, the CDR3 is TGTGCCAGCAGGGCGACGGGACAGGTGTACGAGCAGTACTTC. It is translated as CASRATGQVYEQYF.

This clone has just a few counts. The CDR3, as DNA: TGTGCCAGCAGCCCAGGGCCAGGGGCGGACACTGAAGCTTTCTTT. Its translation is CASSPGPGADTEAFF. This chain connects TRBV7-6 to TRBJ1-1; D might be TRBD1 (6 bases). The CDR3 is 15 amino acids. Between the trimmed V and J ends, which lost 5 bases and 3 bases, there was a span of 16 bases. Looked up from germline, CDR1 is SGHVS and CDR2 is FNYEAQ.

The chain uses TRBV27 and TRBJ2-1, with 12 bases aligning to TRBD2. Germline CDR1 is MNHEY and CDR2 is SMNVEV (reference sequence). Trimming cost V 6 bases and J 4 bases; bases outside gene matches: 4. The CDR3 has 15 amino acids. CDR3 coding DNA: TGTGCCAGCAGGCTAGGACTAGCGGGGTACAATGAGCAGTTCTTC. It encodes CASRLGLAGYNEQFF.

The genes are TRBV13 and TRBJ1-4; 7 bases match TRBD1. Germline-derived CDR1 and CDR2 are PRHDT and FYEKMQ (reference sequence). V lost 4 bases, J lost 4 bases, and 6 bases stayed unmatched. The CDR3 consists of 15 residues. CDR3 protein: CASSSRDSGNEKLFF. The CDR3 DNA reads TGTGCCAGCAGCTCCAGGGACAGCGGTAATGAAAAACTGTTTTTT.

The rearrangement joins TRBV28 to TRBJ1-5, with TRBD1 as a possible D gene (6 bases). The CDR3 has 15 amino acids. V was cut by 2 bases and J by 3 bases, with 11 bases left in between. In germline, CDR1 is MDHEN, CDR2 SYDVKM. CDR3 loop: CASSLGGAANQPQHF. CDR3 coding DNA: TGTGCCAGCAGTTTAGGGGGGGCCGCCAATCAGCCCCAGCATTTT.

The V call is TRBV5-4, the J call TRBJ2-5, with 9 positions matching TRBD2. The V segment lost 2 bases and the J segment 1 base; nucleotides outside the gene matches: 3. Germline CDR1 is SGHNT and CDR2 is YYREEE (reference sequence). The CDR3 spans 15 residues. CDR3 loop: CASSFGGGAQETQYF. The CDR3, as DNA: TGTGCCAGCAGCTTCGGCGGGGGGGCCCAAGAGACCCAGTACTTC.

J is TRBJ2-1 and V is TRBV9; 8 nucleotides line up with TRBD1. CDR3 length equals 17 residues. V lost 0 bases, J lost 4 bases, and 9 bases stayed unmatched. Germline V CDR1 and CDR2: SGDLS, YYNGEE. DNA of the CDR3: TGTGCCAGCAGCGTAGAAGAGGCAGGGGGCGCGTACAATGAGCAGTTCTTC. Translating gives CASSVEEAGGAYNEQFF.

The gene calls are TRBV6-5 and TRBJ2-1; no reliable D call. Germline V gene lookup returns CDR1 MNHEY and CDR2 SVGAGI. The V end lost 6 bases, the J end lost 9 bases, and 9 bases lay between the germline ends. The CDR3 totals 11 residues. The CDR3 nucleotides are TGTGCCAGCAGGCGACTTGGTGAGCAGTTCTTC. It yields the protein CASRRLGEQFF.

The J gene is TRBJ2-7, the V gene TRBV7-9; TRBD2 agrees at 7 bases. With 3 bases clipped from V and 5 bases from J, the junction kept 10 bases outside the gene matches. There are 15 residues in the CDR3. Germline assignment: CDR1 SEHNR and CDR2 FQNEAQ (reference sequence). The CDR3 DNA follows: TGTGCCAGCAGCTTTCGCTGGCGGGGGATCGACGAGCAGTACTTC. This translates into CASSFRWRGIDEQYF.

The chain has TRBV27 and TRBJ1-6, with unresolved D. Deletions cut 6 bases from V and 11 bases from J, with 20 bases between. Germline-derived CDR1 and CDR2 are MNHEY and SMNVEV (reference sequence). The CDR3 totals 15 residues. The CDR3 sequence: CASSLTFGRETPLHF. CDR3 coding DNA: TGTGCCAGCAGCCTCACATTCGGACGGGAAACACCCCTCCACTTT.

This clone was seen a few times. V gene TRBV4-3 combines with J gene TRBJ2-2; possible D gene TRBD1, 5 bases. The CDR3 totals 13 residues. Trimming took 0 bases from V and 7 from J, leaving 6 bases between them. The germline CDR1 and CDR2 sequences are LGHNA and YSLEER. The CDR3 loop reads CASSQDQGGELFF. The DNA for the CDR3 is TGCGCCAGCAGCCAAGATCAGGGCGGGGAGCTGTTTTTT.

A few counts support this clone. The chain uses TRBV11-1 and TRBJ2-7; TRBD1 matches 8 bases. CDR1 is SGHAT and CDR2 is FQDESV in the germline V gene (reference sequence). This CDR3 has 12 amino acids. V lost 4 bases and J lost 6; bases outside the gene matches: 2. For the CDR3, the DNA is TGTGCCAGCAGCTGGGACAGGACCGAGCAGTACTTC. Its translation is CASSWDRTEQYF.

CDR3 region: CASSRGRDRAADTQYF. The CDR3 coding sequence is TGTGCCAGCAGTAGAGGGAGAGACAGGGCCGCAGATACGCAGTATTTT. The chain recombines TRBV2 with TRBJ2-3, with TRBD1 matching over 7 bases. V shed 5 bases, J shed 4 bases, and the junction held 12 bases outside the gene matches. Germline loops: CDR1 SNHLY, CDR2 FYNNEI. The CDR3 extends over 16 amino acids. Full variable domain (rest looked up from reference TRBV2 and TRBJ2-3): EPEVTQTPSHQVTQMGQEVILRCVPISNHLYFYWYRQILGQKVEFLVSFYNNEISEKSEIFDDQFSVERPDGSNFTLKIRSTKLEDSAMYFCASSRGRDRAADTQYFGPGTRLTVL.